The clone carrying this T cell receptor beta chain was seen only once. Trimming took 5 bases from V and 2 from J; bases not matched to a gene: 5. The CDR3 consists of 14 residues. CDR1 is SGHTA and CDR2 is FQGNSA in the germline V gene. This sample is part of a study of cytomegalovirus exposure and HLA in healthy donors. PCR primers comprised 60 Vbeta and 13 Jbeta primers. Generated by immunoSEQ multiplex PCR, the TCRdb table keeps only in-frame clones and is missing some. Of 150,000 to 170,000 clones in the sample, 75% to 85% were seen once. The source of this sequence is a man aged 25-40 years in good health and CMV-seropositive. J is TRBJ2-7 and V is TRBV7-2; 8 nucleotides agree with TRBD1. Sequencing was done on a sample of PBMCs. The CDR3 is CASSQYRGTYEQYF. The CDR3 DNA follows: TGTGCCAGCAGCCAATACAGGGGGACCTACGAGCAGTACTTC.